These 22 T cell receptor beta chains came from one sample sequenced in a study of cytomegalovirus exposure and HLA in healthy donors. PCR amplification relied on 60 Vbeta primers (plus 13 Jbeta primers). Using immunoSEQ multiplex PCR, the repertoire was profiled, and TCRdb retains in-frame clones only, with some absent. The sample lists under 150,000 clones, around 10% occurring once. Sequenced input: PBMCs. The receptors come from a young man in good health and CMV-seronegative.

The table lists this clone with a few counts. The V call is TRBV5-1, the J call TRBJ2-1; D uncertain. There are 14 residues in the CDR3. Germline CDR1 SGHRS, CDR2 YFSETQ. The V and J ends lost 3 bases and 4 bases respectively, with 11 bases between them. The CDR3 coding sequence is TGCGCCAGCAGCTCAACAGCACTTTACAATGAGCAGTTCTTC. This translates into CASSSTALYNEQFF.

This clone turned up a few times. The rearrangement uses TRBV18 and TRBJ2-7, with D possibly being TRBD1 (6 bases). Trimming removed 7 bases from V and 3 bases from J, with 16 bases in between. From germline, CDR1 is KGHSH and CDR2 LQKENI. CDR3 length: 14 residues. The CDR3 region is CASLSGTDSYEQYF. The CDR3 coding sequence is TGTGCCAGCTTATCCGGGACGGACAGCTACGAGCAGTACTTC.

The J gene is TRBJ2-1, the V gene TRBV10-3; 10 positions agree with TRBD2. The ends lost 5 bases at V and 2 bases at J; junction bases unmatched: 3. The CDR3 totals 15 residues. Germline V gene data show CDR1 as ENHRY and CDR2 as SYGVKD. CDR3 sequence: CAISIAGGPYNEQFF. CDR3 sequence (DNA): TGTGCCATCAGTATAGCGGGGGGACCCTACAATGAGCAGTTCTTC.

The J gene is TRBJ2-3, the V gene TRBV18; 14 bases are a match to TRBD2. There are 20 residues in the CDR3. Trimming removed 2 bases from V and 0 bases from J; junction bases left unmatched: 10. Germline values: CDR1 KGHSH, CDR2 LQKENI. The CDR3: CASSPSLGTSGSQSTDTQYF. In DNA, the CDR3 is TGTGCCAGCTCACCAAGCCTCGGGACTAGCGGGAGTCAAAGCACAGATACGCAGTATTTT.

This clone was seen only a few times. This chain uses TRBV19 with TRBJ2-1; maybe TRBD2 (5 bases). Germline-derived CDR1 and CDR2 are LNHDA and SQIVND (reference sequence). The CDR3 runs 15 residues. The germline V and J ends were trimmed by 5 bases and 2 bases, with 13 bases remaining between them. In nucleotides, the CDR3 is TGTGCCAGTAGTGCAGCTAGCCATCCCTACAATGAGCAGTTCTTC. Translating gives CASSAASHPYNEQFF. Full variable domain (remainder filled in from reference TRBV19 and TRBJ2-1): DGGITQSPKYLFRKEGQNVTLSCEQNLNHDAMYWYRQDPGQGLRLIYYSQIVNDFQKGDIAEGYSVSREKKESFPLTVTSAQKNPTAFYLCASSAASHPYNEQFFGPGTRLTVL.

This clone was found a few times. The chain joins TRBV28 to TRBJ2-3; D is perhaps TRBD1 (6 bases). The ends were cut back, 7 bases at V and 1 base at J, with 21 bases in the middle. The CDR3 covers 17 residues. Germline V lookup: CDR1 MDHEN, CDR2 SYDVKM. The CDR3 here is CASTQRVRRQGTDTQYF. CDR3 nucleotide sequence: TGTGCCAGCACCCAACGGGTCCGGCGACAGGGCACAGATACGCAGTATTTT.

The V call is TRBV11-2, the J call TRBJ2-7; the match to TRBD1 covers 9 bases. Trimming at V came to 1 base and at J to 3 bases, leaving 4 bases not matched to a gene. Per the germline V gene, CDR1 is SGHAT and CDR2 is FQNNGV. This CDR3 has 15 amino acids. The CDR3 here is CASSLGQGGIYEQYF. DNA of the CDR3: TGTGCCAGCAGCTTAGGACAGGGGGGGATCTACGAGCAGTACTTC.

The CDR3 DNA reads as TGCGCCAGCAGCCAAGAGAGCGCCCTCACAGATACGCAGTATTTT. Its translation is CASSQESALTDTQYF. The chain carries TRBV4-3 and TRBJ2-3, with D unclear. Trimming left V 0 bases short and J 2 bases short, with 9 bases between. Germline CDR1 and CDR2: LGHNA and YSLEER. The CDR3 is made up of 15 amino acids.

This clone has more than one count but fewer than ten. The chain links TRBV5-8 to TRBJ2-5, with TRBD2 matching 14 bases. The germline gives CDR1 SGHTS, CDR2 YDEGEE. V lost 4 bases to trimming and J lost 3 bases; unmatched junction nucleotides: 5. CDR3 size: 16 residues. CDR3 protein: CASSTGLAGVKETQYF. The CDR3 DNA is TGTGCCAGCAGCACGGGACTAGCGGGAGTAAAAGAGACCCAGTACTTC.

The sample holds a few counts of this clone. The chain couples TRBV7-2 to TRBJ1-3; 8 bases agree with TRBD1. With 5 bases clipped from V and 0 bases from J, the junction kept 9 bases outside the gene matches. The CDR3 has 17 amino acids. Germline V gene data show CDR1 as SGHTA and CDR2 as FQGNSA. CDR3 protein: CASSPGQGRTSGNTIYF. The CDR3 DNA reads TGTGCCAGCAGCCCCGGACAGGGTCGAACCTCTGGAAACACCATATATTTT.

This clone was recorded a few times. The V and J genes are TRBV11-3 and TRBJ2-6; tentatively, D is TRBD2 (6 bases). In germline, CDR1 is SGHNT, CDR2 YENEEA. The V and J ends lost 4 bases and 0 bases respectively, with 19 bases between them. This CDR3 region has 19 residues. The CDR3 reads CASSSRGGWGGSGANVLTF. The CDR3 region has the DNA TGTGCCAGCAGCTCACGTGGGGGGTGGGGAGGCTCTGGGGCCAACGTCCTGACTTTC. The full variable domain, in which reference TRBV11-3 and TRBJ2-6 provide the parts outside the CDR3, is EAGVVQSPRYKIIEKKQPVAFWCNPISGHNTLYWYLQNLGQGPELLIRYENEEAVDDSQLPKDRFSAERLKGVDSTLKIQPAELGDSAVYLCASSSRGGWGGSGANVLTFGAGSRLTVL.

This chain connects TRBV2 to TRBJ2-5, with D possibly being TRBD2 (5 bases). The V and J ends lost 6 bases and 1 base respectively, with 9 bases between them. The CDR3 is 13 residues long. CDR1 is SNHLY, CDR2 FYNNEI, per germline. In DNA form, the CDR3 reads TGTGCCAGCAGCGAGGACTCCCAAGAGACCCAGTACTTC. Amino acids: CASSEDSQETQYF.

This clone was seen a handful of times. J is TRBJ2-2 and V is TRBV7-6; 10 positions match TRBD1. The trim removed 6 bases at V and 0 bases at J, leaving 4 bases unmatched. Germline CDR1 and CDR2: SGHVS and FNYEAQ. This CDR3 region has 16 residues. This CDR3 is CASSWGQGTNTGELFF. Here the CDR3 DNA reads TGTGCCAGCAGTTGGGGACAGGGGACGAACACCGGGGAGCTGTTTTTT. The variable domain in full, completed from reference TRBV7-6 and TRBJ2-2, reads GAGVSQSPRYKVTKRGQDVALRCDPISGHVSLYWYRQALGQGPEFLTYFNYEAQQDKSGLPNDRFSAERPEGSISTLTIQRTEQRDSAMYRCASSWGQGTNTGELFFGEGSRLTVL.

This chain links TRBV5-1 with TRBJ1-2; the D gene is possibly TRBD1 (6 bases). The CDR3 runs to 15 residues. Germline-derived CDR1 and CDR2 are SGHRS and YFSETQ. With 0 bases removed from V and 2 bases from J, the gap between germline ends came to 11 bases. CDR3: CASSLVAGDNYGYTF. The CDR3 DNA reads TGCGCCAGCAGCTTGGTGGCAGGGGACAACTATGGCTACACCTTC.

The rearrangement links TRBV10-2 to TRBJ1-1; D call uncertain. V shed 4 bases and J shed 4 bases, with 10 bases lying between them. CDR3 length: 13 residues. CDR1 is WSHSY and CDR2 is SAAADI in the germline V gene. CDR3 sequence reads: CASSGLRSTEAFF. CDR3 sequence (DNA): TGCGCCAGCAGTGGACTCCGCAGCACTGAAGCTTTCTTT.

The V call is TRBV6-1, the J call TRBJ1-2; no definite D call. CDR1 and CDR2 from the germline V gene are MNHNS and SASEGT. The CDR3 contains 14 residues. Trimming took 7 bases from V and 8 from J, leaving 20 bases between them. DNA for the CDR3: TGTGCCAGCATCCCGGGGTCAACCCGTAAAGGCTACACCTTC. Protein sequence: CASIPGSTRKGYTF.

This clone was counted between two and nine times. The gene calls are TRBV29-1 and TRBJ2-1; 12 bases are shared with TRBD2. Germline V gene sequence: CDR1 SQVTM, CDR2 ANQGSEA. V shed 6 bases and J 9 bases; nucleotides not matched to a gene: 6. The CDR3 consists of 13 residues. CDR3 DNA: TGCAGCGTCTCCGGGACTAGCGGGCGTGAGCAGTTCTTC. Protein: CSVSGTSGREQFF.

The chain links TRBV5-6 to TRBJ2-7; TRBD1 matches at 9 bases. The CDR3 is 12 residues long. The germline V gene encodes CDR1 SGHDT and CDR2 YYEEEE. V lost 4 bases, J lost 5 bases, and 1 base stayed unmatched. CDR3 sequence (DNA): TGTGCCAGCAGCAGGACAGGGGACGAGCAGTACTTC. It yields the protein CASSRTGDEQYF. Looking up the rest from reference TRBV5-6 and TRBJ2-7 gives the full variable domain: DAGVTQSPTHLIKTRGQQVTLRCSPKSGHDTVSWYQQALGQGPQFIFQYYEEEERQRGNFPDRFSGHQFPNYSSELNVNALLLGDSALYLCASSRTGDEQYFGPGTRLTVT.

This clone occurred a few times. The chain uses TRBV10-1 and TRBJ2-4, with TRBD1 identical over 9 bases. Germline lookup yields CDR1 WNHNN and CDR2 SYGVQD (reference sequence). Trimming at V came to 6 bases and at J to 0 bases, leaving 9 bases not matched to a gene. The CDR3 loop spans 17 amino acids. As DNA, the CDR3 is TGCGCCAGCAGCTCCGGGACAGGGAACTTAGCCAAAAACATTCAGTACTTC. Its protein product is CASSSGTGNLAKNIQYF.

This clone has a handful of counts. The rearrangement joins TRBV28 to TRBJ2-1, with TRBD2 identical over 11 bases. V was pared by 4 bases and J by 4 bases, with 15 bases of the junction left unmatched. The V gene's germline CDR1 is MDHEN and CDR2 SYDVKM. The CDR3 runs 19 residues. The chain's CDR3 is CASSSTRGAGTSGYNEQFF. CDR3 coding DNA: TGTGCCAGCAGTTCGACCAGGGGTGCCGGGACTAGCGGATACAATGAGCAGTTCTTC.

The chain has TRBV19 and TRBJ2-7; maybe TRBD1 (6 bases). Trimming took 1 base from V and 4 from J, leaving 14 bases between them. This CDR3 has 15 residues. Per the germline V gene, CDR1 is LNHDA and CDR2 is SQIVND (reference sequence). This CDR3 reads CASSIGAGVLYEQYF. In DNA, the CDR3 is TGTGCCAGTAGTATAGGCGCAGGGGTTTTATACGAGCAGTACTTC.

The V gene is TRBV19, the J gene TRBJ2-3, with D possibly TRBD2 on 6 matching bases. V gave up 4 bases and J gave up 1 base, with 9 bases separating them. The CDR3 consists of 14 residues. The germline gives CDR1 LNHDA, CDR2 SQIVND (reference sequence). CDR3 amino acids: CASSTAGRTDTQYF. CDR3 nucleotides: TGTGCCAGTAGTACGGCGGGACGCACAGATACGCAGTATTTT.